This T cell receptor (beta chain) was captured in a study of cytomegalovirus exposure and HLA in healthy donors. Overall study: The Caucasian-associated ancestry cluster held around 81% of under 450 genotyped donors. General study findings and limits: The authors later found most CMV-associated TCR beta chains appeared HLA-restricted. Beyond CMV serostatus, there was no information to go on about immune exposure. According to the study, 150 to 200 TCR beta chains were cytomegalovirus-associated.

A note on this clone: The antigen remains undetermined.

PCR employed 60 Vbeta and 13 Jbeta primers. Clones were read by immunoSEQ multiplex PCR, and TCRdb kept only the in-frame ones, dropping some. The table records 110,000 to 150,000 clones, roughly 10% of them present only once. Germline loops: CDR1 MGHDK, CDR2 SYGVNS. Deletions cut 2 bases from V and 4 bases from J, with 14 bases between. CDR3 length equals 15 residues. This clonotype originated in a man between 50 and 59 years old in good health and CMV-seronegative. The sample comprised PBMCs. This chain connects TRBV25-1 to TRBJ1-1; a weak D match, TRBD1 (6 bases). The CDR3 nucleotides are TGTGCCAGCAGTGAAGGGGGCGCCGGAAGCACTGAAGCTTTCTTT. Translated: CASSEGGAGSTEAFF.